A selection of T cell receptor beta chains follows, all from one sample in a study of T-cell memory formation after mild COVID-19. One entry per CDR3 protein results from TCRdb running MiXCR on the 5' RACE reads. The table has around 130,000 distinct CDR3 sequences, approximately 15% seen once. What was sequenced was PBMCs or a T cell subset sorted from them (not recorded which). These receptors were taken from a man between 18 and 35 years old who had mild COVID-19 (a few samples of this study predate the infection). Cell type and time point are not known. The CDR3 runs from the conserved cysteine through the conserved F or W. A D gene is named only where the DNA matches it firmly. Where a row states a size, it is once, few, many or the class of an expanded clone; other rows omit it.

many . TRBJ2-5 TRBV7-9 14 TGTGCCAGCAGCTTGGGGACGTCGCAAGAGACCCAGTACTTC CASSLGTSQETQYF
. TRBD2 TRBJ2-1 TRBV25-1 15 TGTGCCAGCAGTGGCCTCACTAGCGGGGGGACTGAGCAGTTCTTC CASSGLTSGGTEQFF
. . TRBJ1-5 TRBV6-2/TRBV6-3 12 TGTGCCAGCGGCAGGTCTAATCAGCCCCAGCATTTT CASGRSNQPQHF
. TRBD2 TRBJ2-5 TRBV5-1 16 TGCGCCAGCAGCTTTGGACTAGCGGGGTTCCAAGAGACCCAGTACTTC CASSFGLAGFQETQYF
few TRBD1 TRBJ2-5 TRBV7-2 17 TGTGCCAGCAGCCAAAACCACGGGACAGGGTACCAAGAGACCCAGTACTTC CASSQNHGTGYQETQYF
. TRBD1 TRBJ1-1 TRBV29-1 14 TGCAGTGGGGGAGGGGGCCGCGGGAGCACTGAAGCTTTCTTT CSGGGGRGSTEAFF
. TRBD1 TRBJ2-5 TRBV6-2/TRBV6-3 15 TGTGCCAGCAGTGGATGGACAGGGTGGGGAGAGACCCAGTACTTC CASSGWTGWGETQYF
. . TRBJ2-1 TRBV25-1 15 TGTGCCAGCAGTGATATACAGTCTTACTACAATGAGCAGTTCTTC CASSDIQSYYNEQFF
. . TRBJ1-5 TRBV29-1 12 TGCAGCGTTGGAGACTTTCTTCAGCCCCAGCATTTT CSVGDFLQPQHF
few . TRBJ2-2 TRBV12-3/TRBV12-4 11 TGTGCCAGCCGAGAGACCGGGGAGCTGTTTTTT CASRETGELFF
few TRBD1 TRBJ1-6 TRBV5-1 16 TGCGCCAGCAGCTTGGCCGGGGGGGACAGGGGAGCACCCCTCCACTTT CASSLAGGDRGAPLHF
. . TRBJ2-3 TRBV9 14 TGTGCCAGCAGCTTAACGTCCCAGACAGATACGCAGTATTTT CASSLTSQTDTQYF
many . TRBJ2-7 TRBV9 14 TGTGCCAGCAGCGTAGGCCCCTCCACCTACGAGCAGTACTTC CASSVGPSTYEQYF
. . TRBJ2-2 TRBV15 15 TGTGCCACCAGCAGGTCCGGGATGGGCACCGGGGAGCTGTTTTTT CATSRSGMGTGELFF
. . TRBJ1-5 TRBV5-1 14 TGCGCCAGCAGCTTGAACAGGGACTATCAGCCCCAGCATTTT CASSLNRDYQPQHF
few TRBD1 TRBJ1-2 TRBV12-3/TRBV12-4 15 TGTGCCAGCAGCCCCCGGGACAGGGAGGGCGTTGGCTACACCTTC CASSPRDREGVGYTF
few . TRBJ2-5 TRBV11-1 12 TGTGCCAGCAGCTTCATGGGGGAGACCCAGTACTTC CASSFMGETQYF
few TRBD2 TRBJ2-1 TRBV10-3 15 TGTGCCATCAGTGCAAGCGGGGGGGCCGACAATGAGCAGTTCTTC CAISASGGADNEQFF
few TRBD1 TRBJ1-4 TRBV4-3 15 TGCGCCAGCAGTCGGACAGGGTGGGCGGATGAAAAACTGTTTTTT CASSRTGWADEKLFF
few . TRBJ2-5 TRBV29-1 12 TGCAGCGTTATGACAGCACAAGAGACCCAGTACTTC CSVMTAQETQYF
few TRBD2 TRBJ2-5 TRBV7-3 11 TGTGCCAGCAGCGCTGGGGGGGCCCAGTACTTC CASSAGGAQYF